This TCR beta chain was obtained from a study of shared clonotypes between healthy human individuals. Data came from immunoSEQ multiplex PCR; TCRdb stores just in-frame clones and leaves some out. Here the sample spans around 1 million clones, around three quarters being singletons. Trimming removed 5 bases from V and 9 bases from J; junction bases left unmatched: 9. The CDR3 sequence is 13 residues long. The rearrangement joins TRBV23-1 to TRBJ2-7; 8 positions agree with TRBD2. TRBV23-1 is placed among ORFs of uncertain function. Input material: memory CD4+ T cells sorted from blood. The sample's subset: CD45RA-negative fraction. The TCR comes from a man younger than 35 in good health. The CDR3 region has the DNA TGCGCCAGCAGTGACCCGGGGGCGGGAGGGCAGTACTTC. Amino acids: CASSDPGAGGQYF.